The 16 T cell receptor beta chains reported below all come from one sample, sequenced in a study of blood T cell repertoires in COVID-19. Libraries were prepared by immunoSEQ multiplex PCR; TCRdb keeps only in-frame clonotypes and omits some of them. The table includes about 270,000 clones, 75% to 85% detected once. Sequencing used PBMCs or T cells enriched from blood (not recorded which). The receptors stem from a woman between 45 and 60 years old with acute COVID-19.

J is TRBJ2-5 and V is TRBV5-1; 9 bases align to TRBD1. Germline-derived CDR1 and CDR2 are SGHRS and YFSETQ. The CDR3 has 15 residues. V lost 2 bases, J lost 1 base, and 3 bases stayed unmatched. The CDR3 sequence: CASSFYRGPQETQYF. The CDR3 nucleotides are TGCGCCAGCAGCTTCTACAGGGGGCCCCAAGAGACCCAGTACTTC.

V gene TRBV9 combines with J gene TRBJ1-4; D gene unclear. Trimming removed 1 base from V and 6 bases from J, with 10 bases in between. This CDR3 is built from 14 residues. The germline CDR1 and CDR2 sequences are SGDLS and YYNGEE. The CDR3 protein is CASSVQLEDEKLFF. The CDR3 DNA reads TGTGCCAGCAGCGTACAGTTAGAGGATGAAAAACTGTTTTTT.

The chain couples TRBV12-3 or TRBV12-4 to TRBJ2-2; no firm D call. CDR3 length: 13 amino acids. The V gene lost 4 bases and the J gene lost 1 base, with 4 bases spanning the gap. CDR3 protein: CASSSVNTGELFF. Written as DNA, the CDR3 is TGTGCCAGCAGTTCGGTGAACACCGGGGAGCTGTTTTTT.

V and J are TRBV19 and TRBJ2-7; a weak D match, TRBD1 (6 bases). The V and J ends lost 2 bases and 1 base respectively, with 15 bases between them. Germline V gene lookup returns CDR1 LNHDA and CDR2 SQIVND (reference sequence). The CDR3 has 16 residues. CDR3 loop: CASSINRVPGSYEQYF. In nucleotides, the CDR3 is TGTGCCAGTAGTATAAACAGGGTACCTGGGTCCTACGAGCAGTACTTC.

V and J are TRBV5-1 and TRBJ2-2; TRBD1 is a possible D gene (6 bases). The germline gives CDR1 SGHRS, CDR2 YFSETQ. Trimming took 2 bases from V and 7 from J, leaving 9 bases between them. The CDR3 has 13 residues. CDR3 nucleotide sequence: TGCGCCAGCAGCTTCCGGGACATCGGGGAGCTGTTTTTT. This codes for CASSFRDIGELFF.

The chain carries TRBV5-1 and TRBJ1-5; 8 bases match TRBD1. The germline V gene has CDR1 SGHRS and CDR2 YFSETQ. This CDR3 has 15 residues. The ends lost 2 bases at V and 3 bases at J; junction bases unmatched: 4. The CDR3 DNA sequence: TGCGCCAGCAGCTTAGGGACAGGCGCCAATCAGCCCCAGCATTTT. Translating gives CASSLGTGANQPQHF. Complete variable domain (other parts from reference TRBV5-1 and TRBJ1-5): KAGVTQTPRYLIKTRGQQVTLSCSPISGHRSVSWYQQTPGQGLQFLFEYFSETQRNKGNFPGRFSGRQFSNSRSEMNVSTLELGDSALYLCASSLGTGANQPQHFGDGTRLSIL.

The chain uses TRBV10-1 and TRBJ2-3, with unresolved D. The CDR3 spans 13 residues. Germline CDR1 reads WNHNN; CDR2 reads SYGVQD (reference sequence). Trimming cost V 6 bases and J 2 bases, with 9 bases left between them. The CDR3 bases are TGCGCCAGCAGCTACAGCAACACAGATACGCAGTATTTT. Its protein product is CASSYSNTDTQYF.

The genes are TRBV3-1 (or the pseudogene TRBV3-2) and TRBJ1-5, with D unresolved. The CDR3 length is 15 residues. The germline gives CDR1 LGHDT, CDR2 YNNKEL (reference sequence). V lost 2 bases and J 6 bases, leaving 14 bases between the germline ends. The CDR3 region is CASSQLPGLRQPQHF. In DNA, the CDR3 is TGTGCCAGCAGCCAATTGCCCGGACTCCGTCAGCCCCAGCATTTT.

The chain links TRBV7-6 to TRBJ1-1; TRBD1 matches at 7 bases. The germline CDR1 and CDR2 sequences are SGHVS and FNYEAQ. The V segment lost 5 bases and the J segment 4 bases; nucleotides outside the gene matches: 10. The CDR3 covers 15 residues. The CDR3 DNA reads TGTGCCAGCAGCCTAATGCAGACAGGGAGCACTGAAGCTTTCTTT. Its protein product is CASSLMQTGSTEAFF.

The CDR3 loop reads CASSVAPGQGYEQYF. The CDR3 DNA reads as TGTGCCAGCAGCGTAGCTCCGGGACAGGGCTACGAGCAGTACTTC. V gene TRBV9 combines with J gene TRBJ2-7; 9 nucleotides align to TRBD1. The CDR3 loop spans 15 amino acids. From germline, CDR1 is SGDLS and CDR2 YYNGEE. V lost 0 bases to trimming and J lost 3 bases; unmatched junction nucleotides: 4.

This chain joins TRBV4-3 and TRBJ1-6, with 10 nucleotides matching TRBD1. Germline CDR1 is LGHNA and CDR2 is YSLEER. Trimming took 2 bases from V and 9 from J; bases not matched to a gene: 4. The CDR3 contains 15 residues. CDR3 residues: CASSQTTGGSSPLHF. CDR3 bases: TGCGCCAGCAGCCAAACGACAGGGGGCAGTTCACCCCTCCACTTT.

The DNA for the CDR3 is TGTGCCAGCAGCTTAACGCAGGGTATAACTTTCTTT. Translated, it gives CASSLTQGITFF. The chain is built from TRBV7-3 and TRBJ1-1, with D possibly matching TRBD1 (5 bases). Germline V lookup: CDR1 SGHTA, CDR2 FQGTGA. The CDR3 extends over 12 amino acids. V gave up 0 bases and J gave up 12 bases, with 11 bases separating them.

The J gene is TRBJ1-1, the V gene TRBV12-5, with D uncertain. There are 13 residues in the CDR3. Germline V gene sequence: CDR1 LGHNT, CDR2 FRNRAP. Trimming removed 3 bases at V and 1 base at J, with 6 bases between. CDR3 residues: CASGFGPNTEAFF. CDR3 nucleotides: TGTGCTAGTGGTTTTGGGCCGAACACTGAAGCTTTCTTT.

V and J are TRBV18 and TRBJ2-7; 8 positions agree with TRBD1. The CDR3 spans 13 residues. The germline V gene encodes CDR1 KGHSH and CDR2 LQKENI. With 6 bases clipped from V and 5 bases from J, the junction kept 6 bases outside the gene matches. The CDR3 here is CASSGQEIDEQYF. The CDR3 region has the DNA TGTGCCAGCTCGGGACAGGAGATAGACGAGCAGTACTTC.

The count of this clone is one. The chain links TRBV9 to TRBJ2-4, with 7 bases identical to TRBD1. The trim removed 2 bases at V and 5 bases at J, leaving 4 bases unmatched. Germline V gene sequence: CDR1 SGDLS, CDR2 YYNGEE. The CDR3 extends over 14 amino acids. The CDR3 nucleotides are TGTGCCAGCAGCGTCACCGGGACAGAAAACATTCAGTACTTC. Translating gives CASSVTGTENIQYF.

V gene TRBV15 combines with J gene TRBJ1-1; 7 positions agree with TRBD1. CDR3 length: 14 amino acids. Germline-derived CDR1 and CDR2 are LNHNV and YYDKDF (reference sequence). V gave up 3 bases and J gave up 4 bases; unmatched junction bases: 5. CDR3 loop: CATSRPGGSTEAFF. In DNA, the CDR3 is TGTGCCACCAGCAGGCCAGGGGGTTCCACTGAAGCTTTCTTT.